This T cell receptor (beta chain) was identified during a study of blood T cell repertoires in COVID-19. Study as a whole: T cells, B-cell-depleted T cells, or PBMCs supplied cDNA or gDNA.

Trimming removed 10 bases from V and 4 bases from J, with 13 bases in between. CDR1 is MNHEY and CDR2 is SMNVEV in the germline V gene (reference sequence). The CDR3 is 12 amino acids. Authors' analysis steps: Quantification of nucleated cells was approximated via reference gene primer amplification. Method: immunoSEQ multiplex PCR; TCRdb's copy keeps in-frame clones and lacks some. V, J and clone size derive from that table, while D and trimming were established from the DNA sequence. The profile shows 140,000 or so clones, 75% to 90% of them singletons. This sequence was found in a woman older than 75 with acute or convalescent COVID-19. The gene calls are TRBV27 and TRBJ1-1, with D unresolved. Sequencing was performed on peripheral blood. CDR3 residues: CANRKGSTEAFF. Written as DNA, the CDR3 is TGTGCCAACCGTAAAGGGAGCACTGAAGCTTTCTTT.